These 24 T cell receptor beta chains came from one sample sequenced in a study of molecular identifiers for immune sequencing clone quantification. MiXCR, run by TCRdb on the PCR reads, gives a single entry per CDR3 protein. The sample includes around 320,000 distinct CDR3 sequences, roughly 24% of them seen just once. Sequencing used naive CD8+ T cells from blood, with Jurkat cell RNA spiked in. Described subset: FACS-sorted CD8+CD4-CCR7+CD45RA+ naive T cells. Receptors originate from a human donor in good health. Some libraries in this study had Jurkat cell RNA spiked in.

This clonotype has just a few counts. The V call is TRBV5-6, the J call TRBJ1-5; no definite D call. This CDR3 comprises 14 residues. Germline-derived CDR1 and CDR2 are SGHDT and YYEEEE. V was pared by 2 bases and J by 3 bases, with 9 bases between. The CDR3 sequence is CASSLLGFNQPQHF. CDR3 DNA sequence: TGTGCCAGCAGCTTATTGGGCTTCAATCAGCCCCAGCATTTT.

This clonotype has a handful of counts. The rearrangement links TRBV14 to TRBJ2-1, with unresolved D. V lost 4 bases to trimming and J lost 8 bases, with 9 bases between them. The V gene's germline CDR1 is SGHDN and CDR2 FVKESK. This CDR3 region has 12 residues. The CDR3, as DNA: TGTGCCAGCAGCCGGGGTAACGATGAGCAGTTCTTC. Protein sequence: CASSRGNDEQFF. Looking up the rest from reference TRBV14 and TRBJ2-1 gives the full variable domain: EAGVTQFPSHSVIEKGQTVTLRCDPISGHDNLYWYRRVMGKEIKFLLHFVKESKQDESGMPNNRFLAERTGGTYSTLKVQPAELEDSGVYFCASSRGNDEQFFGPGTRLTVL.

The table lists this clonotype with many counts. The chain joins TRBV4-1 to TRBJ1-5, with D possibly matching TRBD1 (6 bases). Germline CDR1 and CDR2: MGHRA and YSYEKL. The length of the CDR3 is 16 residues. V was pared by 1 base and J by 0 bases, with 10 bases between. CDR3 loop: CASSQGGAGSNQPQHF. DNA of the CDR3: TGCGCCAGCAGCCAAGGGGGGGCGGGTAGCAATCAGCCCCAGCATTTT.

This clonotype was picked up a small number of times. The V gene is TRBV25-1, the J gene TRBJ1-1, with 8 bases lining up with TRBD1. Germline V gene data show CDR1 as MGHDK and CDR2 as SYGVNS. The CDR3 sequence is 16 residues long. V lost 1 base to trimming and J lost 3 bases; unmatched junction nucleotides: 7. CDR3 nucleotide sequence: TGTGCCAGCAGTGAATCCAGGGGGCGATTGGACACTGAAGCTTTCTTT. It yields the protein CASSESRGRLDTEAFF.

This clonotype was recorded a few times. This chain joins TRBV18 and TRBJ2-5; 9 bases align to TRBD2. Unmatched junction bases numbered 4, after V lost 0 bases and J lost 2 bases. The CDR3 runs to 16 residues. Germline V gene data show CDR1 as KGHSH and CDR2 as LQKENI. The CDR3 region has the DNA TGTGCCAGCTCACCACCGCAGCGGGAGGCTCAAGAGACCCAGTACTTC. Its translation: CASSPPQREAQETQYF. Together with reference TRBV18 and TRBJ2-5, the CDR3 gives the full variable domain: NAGVMQNPRHLVRRRGQEARLRCSPMKGHSHVYWYRQLPEEGLKFMVYLQKENIIDESGMPKERFSAEFPKEGPSILRIQQVVRGDSAAYFCASSPPQREAQETQYFGPGTRLLVL.

This clonotype was counted many times. The chain has TRBV5-5 and TRBJ2-3; D is undetermined. V was trimmed by 0 bases and J by 2 bases, leaving 7 bases between them. Germline CDR1 is SGHKS and CDR2 is YYEKEE (reference sequence). The CDR3 is 14 residues long. CDR3 loop: CASSLEIFTDTQYF. CDR3 DNA sequence: TGTGCCAGCAGCTTGGAGATTTTCACAGATACGCAGTATTTT.

V is TRBV9 and J is TRBJ2-3; TRBD1 or TRBD2 may be the D gene (5 bases each). This CDR3 spans 15 amino acids. V lost 3 bases to trimming and J lost 6 bases, with 17 bases between them. CDR1 and CDR2 (germline): SGDLS, YYNGEE. As DNA, the CDR3 is TGTGCCAGCAGCGGGGGACCCAACGCTAGGGATACGCAGTATTTT. Translated, it gives CASSGGPNARDTQYF.

CDR3 sequence reads: CASSQLGSASPLHF. CDR3 nucleotide sequence: TGTGCCAGCAGCCAATTGGGTAGTGCTTCACCCCTCCACTTT. The genes are TRBV14 and TRBJ1-6; no firm D call. Deletions cut 2 bases from V and 9 bases from J, with 11 bases between. The CDR3 runs 14 residues. From germline, CDR1 is SGHDN and CDR2 FVKESK.

This clonotype has only a few counts. The chain employs TRBV12-5 and TRBJ2-1; tentative D call: TRBD2 (5 bases). This CDR3 is built from 14 residues. The V gene lost 5 bases and the J gene lost 7 bases, with 15 bases spanning the gap. The germline CDR1 and CDR2 sequences are LGHNT and FRNRAP. CDR3 DNA sequence: TGTGCTAGTGGTCACTCCATATTAGCGAATGAGCAGTTCTTC. It is translated as CASGHSILANEQFF.

This clonotype turned up a few times. The chain recombines TRBV4-1 with TRBJ2-7, with D possibly being TRBD1 or TRBD2 (7 bases each). The CDR3 covers 16 residues. V lost 5 bases and J 4 bases, leaving 21 bases between the germline ends. From germline, CDR1 is MGHRA and CDR2 YSYEKL. The CDR3 coding sequence is TGCGCCAGCAGCGAAGGGGTTCGACAGGGACTATACGAGCAGTACTTC. Protein: CASSEGVRQGLYEQYF.

This clonotype was counted between two and nine times. The CDR3 reads CASSVRTAYGYTF. In DNA, the CDR3 is TGTGCCAGCAGTGTTCGGACGGCCTATGGCTACACCTTC. The chain joins TRBV2 to TRBJ1-2, with D uncertain. The CDR3 is 13 amino acids. Germline CDR1 is SNHLY and CDR2 is FYNNEI. V was clipped by 4 bases and J by 4 bases, with 10 bases between them.

CDR3 sequence (DNA): TGTGCCAGCAGCGAGACAGGCAACAATGAGCAGTTCTTC. It is translated as CASSETGNNEQFF. The J gene is TRBJ2-1, the V gene TRBV9; a possible D gene is TRBD1 (6 bases). The V end lost 3 bases, the J end lost 5 bases, and 9 bases lay between the germline ends. The CDR3 sequence is 13 residues long. The germline V gene has CDR1 SGDLS and CDR2 YYNGEE.

This chain uses TRBV10-3 with TRBJ2-4; D not resolved. CDR1 and CDR2 (germline): ENHRY, SYGVKD. The CDR3 sequence is 16 residues long. Trimming pared 5 bases from V and 7 bases from J, leaving 21 bases between. CDR3 loop: CAISKNSDPPRNIQYF. Written as DNA, the CDR3 is TGTGCCATCAGTAAAAACTCCGACCCCCCGCGGAACATTCAGTACTTC.

The sample holds many counts of this clonotype. The chain combines TRBV6-5 with TRBJ2-7; D ambiguous. The CDR3 loop spans 12 amino acids. V was cut by 4 bases and J by 7 bases, with 11 bases left in between. The germline CDR1 and CDR2 sequences are MNHEY and SVGAGI. As DNA, the CDR3 is TGTGCCAGCAGTTCGGGTCCTTGGGAGCAGTACTTC. Translation: CASSSGPWEQYF.

Regarding this clonotype: A read error may be the cause here, since a much bigger clone is one base away. V usage is TRBV20-1 and J usage is TRBJ1-1, with a weak D call TRBD1 (6 bases). Trimming took 5 bases from V and 4 from J, leaving 11 bases between them. CDR1 and CDR2 (germline): DFQATT, SNEGSKA (reference sequence). CDR3 length equals 12 residues. CDR3 bases: TGCAGTGCTGATACAGGGTGCACTGAAGCTTTCTTT. This sequence encodes CSADTGCTEAFF.

Worth noting for this clonotype: One end of the junction is discordant with germline, which a read error may explain. The rearrangement links TRBV27 to TRBJ2-7, with 8 bases matching TRBD2. This CDR3 comprises 14 residues. CDR1 is MNHEY, CDR2 SMNVEV, per germline (reference sequence). CDR3 amino acids: CACSYSGSAYEQYF. As DNA, the CDR3 is TGTGCCTGCAGTTACAGCGGGAGTGCCTACGAGCAGTACTTC.

A few counts support this clonotype. The conserved final phenylalanine or tryptophan is absent from the CDR3, which likely points to a read error. The gene calls are TRBV5-1 and TRBJ1-1, with TRBD1 identical over 12 bases. The CDR3 loop spans 17 amino acids. Germline CDR1 reads SGHRS; CDR2 reads YFSETQ. V was pared by 4 bases and J by 1 base, with 8 bases of the junction left unmatched. The CDR3 DNA reads TGCGCCAGCAGCCGGGACAGGGGGCAATTGGAGAACACTGAAGCTTTCCTT. Protein: CASSRDRGQLENTEAFL.

Details on this clonotype: A read error may produce the germline difference seen at one junction end. V usage is TRBV12-3 or TRBV12-4 and J usage is TRBJ1-4; D unclear. The CDR3 totals 12 residues. CDR3 DNA sequence: TGTGCCAGCAGTTGTGACCCTGAATTACTGTTATTT. This codes for CASSCDPELLLF.

This clonotype has a count of ten or more. The genes are TRBV27 and TRBJ1-1; D remains unclear. Per the germline V gene, CDR1 is MNHEY and CDR2 is SMNVEV (reference sequence). V was clipped by 6 bases and J by 2 bases, with 10 bases between them. This CDR3 spans 13 amino acids. The chain's CDR3 is CASRRLANTEAFF. The CDR3 DNA reads TGTGCCAGCAGAAGGTTGGCCAACACTGAAGCTTTCTTT.

This clonotype has ten or more counts. A read error may produce the germline difference seen at one junction end. This sequence joins TRBV5-5 and TRBJ2-7; 10 bases fit TRBD1. The CDR3 consists of 15 residues. Germline assignment: CDR1 SGHKS and CDR2 YYEKEE (reference sequence). CDR3 protein: CASSLGQGLSYEQYF. CDR3 bases: TGCGCCAGCAGCTTGGGACAGGGGCTGTCCTACGAGCAGTACTTC.

Only a few counts were recorded for this clonotype. This chain links TRBV7-9 with TRBJ1-3, with TRBD1 matching 7 bases. This CDR3 has 16 amino acids. In germline, CDR1 is SEHNR, CDR2 FQNEAQ (reference sequence). J was trimmed by 2 bases and V by 3 bases; bases with no gene match: 7. In DNA form, the CDR3 reads TGTGCCAGCAGCTTTCATAAACAGGGGCCTGGAAACACCATATATTTT. Translating gives CASSFHKQGPGNTIYF.

A remark on this clonotype: The junction differs from germline at one of its ends, possibly a read error. This chain links TRBV12-3 or TRBV12-4 with TRBJ1-1, with D possibly matching TRBD1 (5 bases). This CDR3 has 12 residues. CDR3 loop: CASSPGGTDAFF. The CDR3 nucleotides read TGTGCCAGCAGTCCCGGTGGGACTGACGCTTTCTTT.

The table lists this clonotype with a few counts. The chain recombines TRBV7-9 with TRBJ1-5; 10 bases align to TRBD1. Trimming at V came to 5 bases and at J to 7 bases, leaving 5 bases not matched to a gene. Germline-derived CDR1 and CDR2 are SEHNR and FQNEAQ (reference sequence). The CDR3 is 14 residues long. The CDR3 spells CASSGTGEGQPQHF. The CDR3 nucleotides are TGTGCCAGCAGCGGGACAGGGGAGGGCCAGCCCCAGCATTTT.

On this clonotype: This could be a read error, since a much larger clone is one nucleotide away. V gene TRBV7-6 combines with J gene TRBJ2-5; either TRBD1 or TRBD2 may fit D (5 bases each). Germline V gives CDR1 SGHVS, CDR2 FNYEAQ. This CDR3 is built from 14 residues. Trimming removed 0 bases at V and 8 bases at J, with 13 bases between. DNA for the CDR3: TGTGCCAGCAGCTTAGCGTGGGGTCGGGGCACCCAGTACTTC. Protein product: CASSLAWGRGTQYF. The full variable domain, in which reference TRBV7-6 and TRBJ2-5 provide the parts outside the CDR3, is GAGVSQSPRYKVTKRGQDVALRCDPISGHVSLYWYRQALGQGPEFLTYFNYEAQQDKSGLPNDRFSAERPEGSISTLTIQRTEQRDSAMYRCASSLAWGRGTQYFGPGTRLLVL.